This T cell receptor (beta chain) came from a study of PD-L1 blockade in urothelial cancer. Overall study: Patients commenced atezolizumab at some point between 2014 and 2015, and it was given at 1,200 mg intravenously every 3 weeks. The study, taken as a whole, reports: Pretreatment TCR clonality in blood, when below the median, was predictive of better survival.

This clone was seen only a few times. The antigen is unknown. The CDR3 spans 12 residues. The V end was cut by 4 bases, the J end by 4 bases, with 8 bases between. Germline V gene data show CDR1 as SGHDT and CDR2 as YYEEEE. Specified time point: pretreatment peripheral blood. Sequenced by immunoSEQ multiplex PCR; TCRdb stores in-frame clones only, minus some. The top ten clones hold 1.5% to 2% of a sample with 90,000 or so clones, 90% of them seen once. This rearrangement joins TRBV5-6 to TRBJ1-2; the D gene is possibly TRBD1 (5 bases). The receptor comes from a man between 60 and 70 years old with urothelial cancer. The source was PBMCs, collected around atezolizumab (anti-PD-L1) treatment. The DNA for the CDR3 is TGTGCCAGCAGCGTCGGGGGCTATGGCTACACCTTC. It specifies CASSVGGYGYTF.